The clone carrying this TCR beta chain was seen a handful of times. This specimen comes from a study of early T cells in non-severe SARS-CoV-2 infection. This CDR3 is 15 amino acids long. V gave up 0 bases and J gave up 2 bases, with 8 bases separating them. Germline V gene data show CDR1 as LGHDT and CDR2 as YNNKEL (reference sequence). TCRdb re-called the 5' RACE reads through MiXCR, storing one row per CDR3 protein. The sample holds about 37,000 distinct CDR3 sequences; about 7.4% are singletons and the top ten take around 11%. This material consisted of whole blood, taken at baseline. This receptor was identified in an adult who was a healthcare worker with PCR-confirmed SARS-CoV-2 infection or an uninfected control (not recorded which). The chain carries TRBV3-1 and TRBJ2-1, with a tentative D call TRBD1 (5 bases). CDR3 DNA sequence: TGTGCCAGCAGCCAAGACAGGGCCCCCTACAATGAGCAGTTCTTC. Its translation: CASSQDRAPYNEQFF.